Listed here are 6 T cell receptor beta chains from one sample, sequenced in a study of T cell changes during pregnancy in multiple sclerosis. The assay was immunoSEQ multiplex PCR, and TCRdb's table has in-frame clones only and misses some. The repertoire holds 50,000 to 70,000 clones, with 90% to 95% as singletons. This material consisted of peripheral blood, taken after pregnancy. These receptors all stem from a female donor in good health, enrolled as a control in a pregnancy study.

In its sample, this clone was seen a few times. J is TRBJ2-7 and V is TRBV4-1; a weak D match, TRBD1 (6 bases). The ends were cut back, 6 bases at V and 0 bases at J, with 12 bases in the middle. Germline V gene lookup returns CDR1 MGHRA and CDR2 YSYEKL. The CDR3 is 14 amino acids. The CDR3 DNA follows: TGCGCCAGCAGGGTAACGGGACACTCCTACGAGCAGTACTTC. It encodes CASRVTGHSYEQYF.

The CDR3 sequence: CASSPARGYEQYF. CDR3 in DNA: TGTGCCAGCAGCCCCGCAAGAGGCTACGAGCAGTACTTC. The chain recombines TRBV11-1 with TRBJ2-7, with D hard to call. CDR3 length: 13 amino acids. Trimming cost V 5 bases and J 3 bases, with 11 bases left between them. Germline lookup yields CDR1 SGHAT and CDR2 FQDESV (reference sequence). Combining the CDR3 with reference TRBV11-1 and TRBJ2-7 gives the whole variable domain EAEVAQSPRYKITEKSQAVAFWCDPISGHATLYWYRQILGQGPELLVQFQDESVVDDSQLPKDRFSAERLKGVDSTLKIQPAELGDSAMYLCASSPARGYEQYFGPGTRLTVT.

V is TRBV9 and J is TRBJ1-6; 8 nucleotides align to TRBD1. V was clipped by 3 bases and J by 8 bases; unmatched bases: 7. Germline V gene lookup returns CDR1 SGDLS and CDR2 YYNGEE. This CDR3 region has 15 residues. The chain's CDR3 is CASSGTTGAYSPLHF. CDR3 nucleotide sequence: TGTGCCAGCAGCGGGACGACAGGGGCTTATTCACCCCTCCACTTT.

V is TRBV21-1 and J is TRBJ2-7; the D segment call TRBD2 is taken from the table without a DNA check. TRBV21-1 is deemed a pseudogene. The CDR3 totals 13 residues. CDR3: CASSTEGGNEQYF. DNA for the CDR3: TGTGCCAGCAGCACCGAGGGGGGGAACGAGCAGTACTTC.

The V gene is TRBV19, the J gene TRBJ2-2; D perhaps matches TRBD2 (5 bases). Trimming took off 6 bases at V and 1 base at J, with 12 bases between the two ends. The CDR3 totals 15 residues. The germline V gene encodes CDR1 LNHDA and CDR2 SQIVND (reference sequence). CDR3 protein: CASRRLSLNTGELFF. The CDR3 DNA sequence: TGTGCCAGTAGGAGACTATCCCTGAACACCGGGGAGCTGTTTTTT.

The gene calls are TRBV27 and TRBJ2-7; TRBD1 matches at 9 bases. The length of the CDR3 is 16 residues. J gave up 2 bases and V 6 bases, and 11 bases lay outside the gene matches. Germline V gives CDR1 MNHEY, CDR2 SMNVEV (reference sequence). The CDR3 bases are TGTGCCAGCAGATCCTCCGGGACAGGGCTGACCTACGAGCAGTACTTC. This gives the protein CASRSSGTGLTYEQYF.